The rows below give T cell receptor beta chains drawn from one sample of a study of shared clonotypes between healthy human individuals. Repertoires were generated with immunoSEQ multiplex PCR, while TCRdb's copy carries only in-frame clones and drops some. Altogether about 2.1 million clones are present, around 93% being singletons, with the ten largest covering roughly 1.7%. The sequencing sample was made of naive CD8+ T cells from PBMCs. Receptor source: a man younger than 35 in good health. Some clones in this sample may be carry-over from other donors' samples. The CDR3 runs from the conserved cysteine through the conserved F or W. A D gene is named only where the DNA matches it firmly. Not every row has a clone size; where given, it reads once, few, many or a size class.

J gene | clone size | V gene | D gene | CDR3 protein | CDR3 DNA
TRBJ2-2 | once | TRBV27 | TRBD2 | CASSSLARELFF | TGTGCCAGCAGCTCACTAGCGCGGGAGCTGTTTTTT
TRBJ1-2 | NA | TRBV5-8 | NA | CASSQAANYGYTF | TGTGCCAGCAGCCAGGCTGCTAACTATGGCTACACCTTC
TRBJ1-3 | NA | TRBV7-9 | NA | CASSLITGTGNTIYF | TGTGCCAGCAGCTTAATCACAGGGACTGGAAACACCATATATTTT
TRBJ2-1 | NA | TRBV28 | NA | CASSFGLAPEQFF | TGTGCCAGCAGTTTTGGGCTAGCACCCGAGCAGTTCTTC
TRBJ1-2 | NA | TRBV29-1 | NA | CSVEGGQIPTDNYGYTF | TGCAGCGTTGAGGGTGGACAGATCCCAACCGATAACTATGGCTACACCTTC
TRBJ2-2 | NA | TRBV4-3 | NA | CASSQDNRQATGELFF | TGCGCCAGCAGCCAAGATAACAGGCAAGCCACCGGGGAGCTGTTTTTT
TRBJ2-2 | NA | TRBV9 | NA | CASSPLFSVDGELFF | TGTGCCAGCAGCCCCTTGTTCTCCGTTGACGGGGAGCTGTTTTTT
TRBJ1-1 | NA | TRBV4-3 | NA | CASSQGWDTLVEAFF | TGCGCCAGCAGCCAGGGGTGGGACACCCTCGTTGAAGCTTTCTTT
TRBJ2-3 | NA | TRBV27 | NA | CASSLSYAGPTDTQYF | TGTGCCAGCAGTTTAAGTTATGCGGGGCCCACAGATACGCAGTATTTT
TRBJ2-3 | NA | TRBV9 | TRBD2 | CASSPYSGRGTDTQYF | TGTGCCAGCAGCCCCTATAGCGGGAGGGGGACAGATACGCAGTATTTT
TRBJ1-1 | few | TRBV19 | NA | CATKEGLANTEAFF | TGTGCCACCAAGGAGGGGTTGGCGAACACTGAAGCTTTCTTT
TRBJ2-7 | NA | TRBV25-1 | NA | CASSDSGSSYEQYF | TGTGCCAGCAGTGATTCAGGGTCATCTTACGAGCAGTACTTC
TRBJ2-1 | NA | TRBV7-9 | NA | CASNSPTGAGSSYNEQFF | TGTGCCAGCAACTCCCCCACTGGTGCGGGCAGCTCCTACAATGAGCAGTTCTTC
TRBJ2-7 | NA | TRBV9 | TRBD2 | CASSEWTSGIDEQYF | TGTGCCAGCAGCGAATGGACTAGTGGGATCGACGAGCAGTACTTC
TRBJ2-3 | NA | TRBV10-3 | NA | CATGVLTDTQYF | TGTGCCACCGGGGTCCTTACAGATACGCAGTATTTT
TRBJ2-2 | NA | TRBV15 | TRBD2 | CATSSPGTSGTGELFF | TGTGCCACCAGCAGCCCAGGGACTAGCGGAACCGGGGAGCTGTTTTTT
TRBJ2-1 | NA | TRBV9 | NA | CASSDGRSHNEQFF | TGTGCCAGCAGCGACGGACGGAGCCACAATGAGCAGTTCTTC
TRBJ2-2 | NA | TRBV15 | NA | CATSARGTGELFF | TGTGCCACCAGCGCGCGAGGGACCGGGGAGCTGTTTTTT
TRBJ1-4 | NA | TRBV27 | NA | CASTKGGGNEKLFF | TGTGCCAGCACCAAGGGAGGGGGAAATGAAAAACTGTTTTTT
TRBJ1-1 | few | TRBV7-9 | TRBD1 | CASSRDRNPEAFF | TGTGCCAGCAGCCGGGACAGGAACCCTGAAGCTTTCTTT
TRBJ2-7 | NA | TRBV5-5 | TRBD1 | CASAGQGAVPYDEQYF | TGTGCCAGCGCCGGACAGGGGGCTGTGCCCTACGACGAGCAGTACTTC
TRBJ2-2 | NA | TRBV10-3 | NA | CAISEGGELFF | TGTGCCATCAGTGAGGGCGGGGAGCTGTTTTTT
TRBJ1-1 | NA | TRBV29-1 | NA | CSVEAGTPYTEAFF | TGCAGCGTTGAGGCCGGGACACCGTACACTGAAGCTTTCTTT
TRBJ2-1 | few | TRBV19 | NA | CASSIVDSSYNEQFF | TGTGCCAGTAGTATAGTGGACAGCTCCTACAATGAGCAGTTCTTC
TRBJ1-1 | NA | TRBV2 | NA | CASSENLRGADTEAFF | TGTGCCAGCAGTGAAAACTTAAGGGGGGCGGACACTGAAGCTTTCTTT
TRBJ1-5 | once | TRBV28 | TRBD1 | CASRLRQGRQPQHF | TGTGCCAGCAGGCTTAGACAGGGAAGACAGCCCCAGCATTTT
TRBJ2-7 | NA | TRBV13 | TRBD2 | CASSFGSGRFDEQYF | TGTGCCAGCAGCTTTGGTAGCGGGAGGTTCGACGAGCAGTACTTC
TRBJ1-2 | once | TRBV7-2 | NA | CASVTVLWGYTF | TGTGCCAGCGTAACAGTACTATGGGGCTACACCTTC
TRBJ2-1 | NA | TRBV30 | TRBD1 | CAWKGGQGLDEQFF | TGTGCCTGGAAGGGGGGACAGGGTTTGGATGAGCAGTTCTTC
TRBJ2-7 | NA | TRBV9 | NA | CASSVAGRDYEQYF | TGTGCCAGCAGCGTAGCTGGACGTGATTACGAGCAGTACTTC
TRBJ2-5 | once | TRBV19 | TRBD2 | CASSIGLAGGPETQYF | TGTGCCAGTAGTATTGGTCTAGCGGGAGGGCCGGAGACCCAGTACTTC
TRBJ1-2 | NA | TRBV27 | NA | CASSLSKGGRDQGYTF | TGTGCCAGCAGTTTATCGAAGGGGGGGCGCGACCAAGGCTACACCTTC
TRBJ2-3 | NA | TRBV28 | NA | CASSLSASESTDTQYF | TGTGCCAGCAGTTTATCAGCTAGCGAGAGCACAGATACGCAGTATTTT
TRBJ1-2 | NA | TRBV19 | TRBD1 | CASSLPRQGDDGYTF | TGTGCCAGTAGTCTCCCCCGGCAGGGGGATGATGGCTACACCTTC
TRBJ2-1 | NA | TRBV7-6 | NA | CASSRLITEFHNEQFF | TGTGCCAGCAGCCGATTGATTACCGAGTTTCACAATGAGCAGTTCTTC
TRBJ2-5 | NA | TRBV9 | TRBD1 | CASSVQTGSLQETQYF | TGTGCCAGCAGCGTCCAGACAGGGAGTCTACAAGAGACCCAGTACTTC
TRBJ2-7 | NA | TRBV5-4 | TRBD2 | CASSPGTSGTAYEQYF | TGTGCCAGCAGCCCAGGGACTAGCGGGACGGCCTACGAGCAGTACTTC
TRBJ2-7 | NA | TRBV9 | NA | CASSVGGDEQYF | TGTGCCAGCAGCGTAGGTGGCGACGAGCAGTACTTC
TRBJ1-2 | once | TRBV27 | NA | CASSLSSRDPNYGYTF | TGTGCCAGCAGTTTAAGTTCGCGAGACCCTAACTATGGCTACACCTTC
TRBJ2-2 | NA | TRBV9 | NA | CASSSLRGRDTGELFF | TGTGCCAGCAGCTCCCTTCGGGGCAGAGACACCGGGGAGCTGTTTTTT
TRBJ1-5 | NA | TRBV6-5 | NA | CASSLNTNQPQHF | TGTGCCAGCAGTTTAAACACGAATCAGCCCCAGCATTTT
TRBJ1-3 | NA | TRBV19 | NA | CASSITANSGNTIYF | TGTGCCAGTAGTATCACAGCGAACTCTGGAAACACCATATATTTT
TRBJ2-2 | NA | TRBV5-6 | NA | CASRLRDDTGELFF | TGTGCCAGCAGGCTCAGGGACGACACCGGGGAGCTGTTTTTT
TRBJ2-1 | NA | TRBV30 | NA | CAWSVTPRNEQFF | TGTGCCTGGAGTGTAACCCCCCGCAATGAGCAGTTCTTC
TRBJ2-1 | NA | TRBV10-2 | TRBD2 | CASTISGGEQFF | TGCGCCAGCACTATTAGCGGGGGTGAGCAGTTCTTC
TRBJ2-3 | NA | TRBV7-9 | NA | CASSASRGLSTDTQYF | TGTGCCAGCAGCGCATCTAGGGGGTTGTCTACAGATACGCAGTATTTT
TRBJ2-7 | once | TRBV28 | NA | CASSPGGVSQTGRLYEQYF | TGTGCCAGCAGCCCCGGCGGGGTCAGCCAGACGGGCAGACTCTACGAGCAGTACTTC
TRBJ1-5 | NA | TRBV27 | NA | CASSPLGASQPQHF | TGTGCCAGCAGCCCTCTGGGGGCTTCCCAGCCCCAGCATTTT
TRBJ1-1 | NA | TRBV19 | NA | CASSISRQGFTEAFF | TGTGCCAGTAGCATCTCGAGGCAGGGGTTCACTGAAGCTTTCTTT
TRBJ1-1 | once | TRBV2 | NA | CASRNLGLNTEAFF | TGTGCCAGCAGAAACTTGGGATTGAACACTGAAGCTTTCTTT